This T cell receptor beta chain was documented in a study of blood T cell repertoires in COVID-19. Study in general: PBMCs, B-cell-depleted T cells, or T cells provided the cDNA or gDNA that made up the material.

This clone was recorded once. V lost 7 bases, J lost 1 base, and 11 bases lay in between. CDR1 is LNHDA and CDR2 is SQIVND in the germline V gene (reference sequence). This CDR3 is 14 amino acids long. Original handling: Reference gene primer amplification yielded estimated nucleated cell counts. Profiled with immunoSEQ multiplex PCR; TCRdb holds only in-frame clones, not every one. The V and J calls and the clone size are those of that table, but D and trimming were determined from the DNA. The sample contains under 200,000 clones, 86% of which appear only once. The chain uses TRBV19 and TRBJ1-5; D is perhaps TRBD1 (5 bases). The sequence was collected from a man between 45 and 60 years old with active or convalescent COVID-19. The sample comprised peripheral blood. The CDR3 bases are TGTGCCAGTAACAGGATCGGGAGCAATCAGCCCCAGCATTTT. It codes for CASNRIGSNQPQHF.